This entry lists 20 T cell receptor beta chains sequenced from one sample in a study of blood T cell repertoires in COVID-19. Profiling relied on immunoSEQ multiplex PCR, and the TCRdb table lists in-frame clones only, not all of them. Of 250,000 or so clones listed, around nine tenths were seen once; the top ten hold 2.5% to 3%. Input material: peripheral blood. The receptors shown here come from an older woman with acute or convalescent COVID-19.

This chain links TRBV28 with TRBJ1-4, with 8 bases identical to TRBD1. This CDR3 comprises 11 residues. After removal of 6 bases from V and 15 bases from J, the junction contained 6 bases not matched to a gene. Germline V gives CDR1 MDHEN, CDR2 SYDVKM. The CDR3 sequence: CASRGQEWVFF. The CDR3 DNA reads TGTGCCAGCAGGGGACAGGAGTGGGTGTTTTTT.

The J gene is TRBJ1-5, the V gene TRBV6-5, with 8 bases fitting TRBD1. The length of the CDR3 is 16 residues. V shed 4 bases and J 6 bases; nucleotides not matched to a gene: 11. Germline V gene data show CDR1 as MNHEY and CDR2 as SVGAGI. This CDR3 is CASSSIRTGRGQPQHF. The CDR3 DNA sequence: TGTGCCAGCAGTTCCATACGGACAGGGCGAGGTCAGCCCCAGCATTTT.

As for this clone: Distinct nucleotide sequences in the sample also encode this CDR3. The chain links TRBV30 to TRBJ1-4; D might be TRBD1 (6 bases). Germline CDR1 is GTSNPN and CDR2 is SVGIG (reference sequence). Trimming stripped 0 bases from V and 8 bases from J, with 10 bases between. The CDR3 is 13 amino acids. The CDR3 region is CAWSVQGGEKLFF. The CDR3 nucleotides read TGTGCCTGGAGTGTACAAGGGGGAGAAAAACTGTTTTTT.

The J gene is TRBJ2-3, the V gene TRBV7-8, with 9 bases identical to TRBD2. V gave up 1 base and J gave up 2 bases; unmatched junction bases: 7. Germline CDR1 SGHVS, CDR2 FQNEAQ. The CDR3 has 17 residues. The CDR3 nucleotides are TGTGCCAGCAGCTTAGGGACTGGCGGGGGGGCCACAGATACGCAGTATTTT. This codes for CASSLGTGGGATDTQYF.

V and J are TRBV3-1 (or the pseudogene TRBV3-2) and TRBJ1-5; TRBD1 agrees at 9 bases. CDR3 length: 15 residues. CDR1 LGHDT and CDR2 YNNKEL come from the germline V gene (reference sequence). V shed 5 bases, J shed 4 bases, and the junction held 6 bases outside the gene matches. DNA of the CDR3: TGTGCCAGCAGCTGGGGACAGGGAAGTAATCAGCCCCAGCATTTT. This translates into CASSWGQGSNQPQHF.

V and J are TRBV27 and TRBJ1-1; TRBD1 is a possible D gene (6 bases). Trimming pared 5 bases from V and 4 bases from J, leaving 26 bases between. The CDR3 runs to 18 residues. CDR1 is MNHEY and CDR2 is SMNVEV in the germline V gene (reference sequence). The CDR3 loop is CASSARGGRRVGGTEAFF. The CDR3, as DNA: TGTGCCAGCAGTGCCCGAGGGGGAAGGCGGGTAGGTGGCACTGAAGCTTTCTTT.

The rearrangement links TRBV30 to TRBJ1-6; TRBD1 is a possible D gene (6 bases). The V end lost 2 bases, the J end lost 7 bases, and 12 bases lay between the germline ends. The CDR3 consists of 14 residues. Germline values: CDR1 GTSNPN, CDR2 SVGIG (reference sequence). The DNA for the CDR3 is TGTGCCTGGAGTCCCGGGACAACAAATTCACCCCTCCACTTT. This translates into CAWSPGTTNSPLHF.

There are a few counts of this clone. Its ends do not fully match the called genes, so a read error is possible. This sequence joins TRBV5-6 and TRBJ1-2, with D perhaps matching TRBD1 (5 bases). Germline values: CDR1 SGHDT, CDR2 YYEEEE. CDR3 length: 14 amino acids. The CDR3 protein is CASSLAGNVYGHTF. CDR3 nucleotides: TGTGCCAGCAGCTTAGCAGGGAATGTTTATGGCCACACCTTC.

This rearrangement joins TRBV5-8 to TRBJ1-2, with TRBD1 matching over 8 bases. Germline V gene data show CDR1 as SGHTS and CDR2 as YDEGEE. This CDR3 has 12 residues. CDR3 coding DNA: TGTGTCTCGGACAGGGACCTCTATGGCTACACCTTC. As protein: CVSDRDLYGYTF.

The V and J genes are TRBV2 and TRBJ2-5, with 8 bases fitting TRBD2. Germline V gives CDR1 SNHLY, CDR2 FYNNEI. V lost 1 base to trimming and J lost 4 bases; unmatched junction nucleotides: 8. The CDR3 has 16 amino acids. The chain's CDR3 is CASSEGGSGRGETQYF. The CDR3 nucleotides read TGTGCCAGCAGTGAAGGGGGGAGCGGGAGAGGAGAGACCCAGTACTTC.

The chain is built from TRBV4-2 and TRBJ2-1, with 10 bases aligning to TRBD1. After removal of 1 base from V and 8 bases from J, the junction contained 14 bases not matched to a gene. The CDR3 sequence is 18 residues long. Germline lookup yields CDR1 LGHNA and CDR2 YNFKEQ. In DNA, the CDR3 is TGTGCCAGCAGCCAAGCAGCGGGGGACAGGGGAGGGAGGGATGAGCAGTTCTTC. It translates to CASSQAAGDRGGRDEQFF.

This sequence joins TRBV29-1 and TRBJ2-5, with D possibly TRBD2 on 5 matching bases. The germline V gene encodes CDR1 SQVTM and CDR2 ANQGSEA. The length of the CDR3 is 15 residues. Deletions cut 3 bases from V and 5 bases from J, with 19 bases between. CDR3 DNA sequence: TGCAGCGTTGAGAGTGGCAGAGGGTATGGGGAGACCCAGTACTTC. Its translation: CSVESGRGYGETQYF.

The chain employs TRBV4-1 and TRBJ2-6; D not certain. The V and J ends lost 0 bases and 2 bases respectively, with 14 bases between them. Germline-derived CDR1 and CDR2 are MGHRA and YSYEKL. This CDR3 is built from 18 residues. This chain's CDR3 is CASSQDGSPTTGANVLTF. The CDR3 DNA follows: TGCGCCAGCAGCCAAGATGGCAGCCCCACTACTGGGGCCAACGTCCTGACTTTC.

The genes are TRBV18 and TRBJ1-1; D gene uncertain. The CDR3 consists of 12 residues. Germline values: CDR1 KGHSH, CDR2 LQKENI. V shed 8 bases and J shed 5 bases, with 12 bases lying between them. CDR3 sequence (DNA): TGTGCCAGCGGTGAGGGATTTACTGAAGCTTTCTTT. This gives the protein CASGEGFTEAFF.

This clone was detected only once. V gene TRBV19 combines with J gene TRBJ1-2, with TRBD1 as a possible D gene (6 bases). Germline V gene sequence: CDR1 LNHDA, CDR2 SQIVND (reference sequence). V lost 1 base, J lost 0 bases, and 18 bases lay in between. CDR3 length: 18 amino acids. The CDR3 DNA follows: TGTGCCAGTAGTATAGCCCAACAGGGCGTAAGGGCTAACTATGGCTACACCTTC. It codes for CASSIAQQGVRANYGYTF.

The V and J genes are TRBV5-1 and TRBJ1-4; 7 bases fit TRBD1. The V and J ends lost 3 bases and 7 bases, in that order; junction bases with no gene match: 6. CDR1 and CDR2 from the germline V gene are SGHRS and YFSETQ. The CDR3 length is 14 residues. CDR3 DNA sequence: TGCGCCAGCAGCTCCCCAGGGGGAGGTGAAAAACTGTTTTTT. Translating gives CASSSPGGGEKLFF.

CDR3 loop: CASSERGRETQYF. The CDR3 DNA sequence: TGTGCCAGCAGTGAAAGAGGTCGGGAGACCCAGTACTTC. This chain connects TRBV6-1 to TRBJ2-5; D gene unclear. V was shortened by 2 bases and J by 5 bases, with 9 bases between the two germline ends. The V gene's germline CDR1 is MNHNS and CDR2 SASEGT. The CDR3 contains 13 residues.

The chain recombines TRBV5-1 with TRBJ1-1; possible D gene TRBD1, 5 bases. V was clipped by 4 bases and J by 0 bases, with 13 bases between them. From germline, CDR1 is SGHRS and CDR2 YFSETQ. The CDR3 runs 15 residues. The CDR3 spells CASSPGGRMNTEAFF. The DNA for the CDR3 is TGCGCCAGCAGCCCGGGGGGGAGGATGAACACTGAAGCTTTCTTT.

The chain has TRBV28 and TRBJ2-7, with TRBD2 identical over 9 bases. J gave up 4 bases and V 8 bases, and 6 bases lay outside the gene matches. The CDR3 totals 13 residues. Germline V gene sequence: CDR1 MDHEN, CDR2 SYDVKM. Written as DNA, the CDR3 is TGTGCCAGCCGACTAGCGGAAATATACGAGCAGTACTTC. It is translated as CASRLAEIYEQYF.

The chain has TRBV6-5 and TRBJ1-1, with D perhaps matching TRBD1 (6 bases). The CDR3 extends over 15 amino acids. Germline loops: CDR1 MNHEY, CDR2 SVGAGI. With 0 bases removed from V and 5 bases from J, the gap between germline ends came to 13 bases. CDR3 in DNA: TGTGCCAGCAGTTACTCTGTTGCCAGGGGTACTGAAGCTTTCTTT. This sequence encodes CASSYSVARGTEAFF.